This TCR beta chain comes out of a study of blood T cells in healthy people across ages. Alongside a J-beta primer mix, a sample-barcoded 5' primer served in a second PCR lasting roughly 7 to 11 cycles. Each cDNA molecule was tagged by a template-switch adaptor that had 12 random nucleotides. One entry per CDR3 protein results from TCRdb running MiXCR on the 5' RACE reads. The table has some 1 million distinct CDR3 sequences, under 55% seen once; the top ten hold approximately 17%. A note on this clonotype: Its specificity is unknown.

Total RNA was isolated from each sample in quantities of at least 5 micrograms. J was trimmed by 4 bases and V by 2 bases; bases with no gene match: 19. The CDR3 length is 20 residues. Per the germline V gene, CDR1 is MNHEY and CDR2 is SVGAGI. Points from the study as a whole: The long-lived group displayed more naive CD4+ cells, plus higher diversity, than the aged donors did. With unsorted PBMCs, a conclusive comparison of naive versus antigen-experienced cells was not possible.

The gene calls are TRBV6-5 and TRBJ2-7; 11 bases agree with TRBD1. Sequences were obtained from blood. The clonotype comes from a woman in her sixties in good health. DNA of the CDR3: TGTGCCAGCAGTTACGCCTTAACACCCGGGACAGGGGGGACTCCATACGAGCAGTACTTC. Protein sequence: CASSYALTPGTGGTPYEQYF.